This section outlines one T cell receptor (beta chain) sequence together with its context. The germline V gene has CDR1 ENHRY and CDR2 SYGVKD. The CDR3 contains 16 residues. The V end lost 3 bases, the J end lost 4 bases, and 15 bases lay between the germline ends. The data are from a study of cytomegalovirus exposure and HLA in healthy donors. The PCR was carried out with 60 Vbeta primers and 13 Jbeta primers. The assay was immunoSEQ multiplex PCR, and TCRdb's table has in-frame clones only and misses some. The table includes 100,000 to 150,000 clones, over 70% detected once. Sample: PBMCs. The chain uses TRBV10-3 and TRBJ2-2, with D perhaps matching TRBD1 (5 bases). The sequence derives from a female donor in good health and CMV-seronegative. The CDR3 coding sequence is TGTGCCATCAGTGAAGGCAGGGTGATCGGCACCGGGGAGCTGTTTTTT. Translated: CAISEGRVIGTGELFF.